These 30 T cell receptor beta chains came from one sample sequenced in a study of cytomegalovirus exposure and HLA in healthy donors. 13 Jbeta primers and 60 Vbeta primers were used for the PCR. This table comes from immunoSEQ multiplex PCR, and its TCRdb copy is limited to in-frame clones, with some not included. The sample contains about 180,000 clones, less than 80% of which appear only once. The material sequenced was PBMCs. Receptors originate from a woman in her forties in good health and CMV-seronegative.

CDR3: CASSQPAGVGTDTQYF. CDR3 DNA sequence: TGCGCCAGCAGCCAACCAGCGGGAGTGGGCACAGATACGCAGTATTTT. The J gene is TRBJ2-3, the V gene TRBV4-3; 8 bases agree with TRBD2. Germline V gives CDR1 LGHNA, CDR2 YSLEER. Germline trimming cut 2 bases from V and 1 base from J; bases unmatched to any gene: 5. This CDR3 is 16 amino acids long.

This chain uses TRBV11-3 with TRBJ1-2; D is possibly TRBD1 (5 bases). The CDR3 spans 13 residues. Trimming shortened V by 7 bases and J by 1 base, and 10 bases separated the two germline ends. Germline CDR1 reads SGHNT; CDR2 reads YENEEA. The CDR3 sequence: CASTSGGNYGYTF. In nucleotides, the CDR3 is TGTGCCAGCACCTCGGGGGGTAACTATGGCTACACCTTC.

The V call is TRBV7-2, the J call TRBJ1-1; no clear D gene. The CDR3 extends over 16 amino acids. CDR1 is SGHTA and CDR2 is FQGNSA in the germline V gene. The germline V and J ends were trimmed by 5 bases and 4 bases, with 20 bases remaining between them. The CDR3 bases are TGTGCCAGCAGCCTAACGGGGTTACGGTTGGCCACTGAAGCTTTCTTT. Translating it yields CASSLTGLRLATEAFF.

The V gene is TRBV6-6, the J gene TRBJ2-3; D is unclear. Germline-derived CDR1 and CDR2 are MNHNY and SVGAGI (reference sequence). Trimming cost V 0 bases and J 3 bases, with 4 bases left between them. The length of the CDR3 is 13 residues. The chain's CDR3 is CASSYSATDTQYF. The DNA for the CDR3 is TGTGCCAGCAGTTACTCTGCGACAGATACGCAGTATTTT.

V and J are TRBV4-1 and TRBJ1-5; no clear D. CDR3 length equals 14 residues. Germline loops: CDR1 MGHRA, CDR2 YSYEKL. Deletions cut 6 bases from V and 6 bases from J, with 15 bases between. The CDR3 DNA sequence: TGCGCCAGCAGTCGGACGGAGGTGGGTCAGCCCCAGCATTTT. This encodes CASSRTEVGQPQHF.

This sequence joins TRBV7-2 and TRBJ2-3; 8 bases fit TRBD2. V was pared by 6 bases and J by 6 bases, with 11 bases of the junction left unmatched. The CDR3 contains 15 residues. The V gene's germline CDR1 is SGHTA and CDR2 FQGNSA. CDR3 residues: CASSLSSGRTDTQYF. CDR3 in DNA: TGTGCCAGCAGTCTTAGCAGCGGGAGAACGGATACGCAGTATTTT. The full variable domain, completed using reference TRBV7-2 and TRBJ2-3, is GAGVSQSPSNKVTEKGKDVELRCDPISGHTALYWYRQSLGQGLEFLIYFQGNSAPDKSGLPSDRFSAERTGGSVSTLTIQRTQQEDSAVYLCASSLSSGRTDTQYFGPGTRLTVL.

This chain connects TRBV7-9 to TRBJ1-4; TRBD1 aligns across 7 bases. V shed 1 base and J 5 bases; nucleotides not matched to a gene: 4. The CDR3 extends over 15 amino acids. The germline CDR1 and CDR2 sequences are SEHNR and FQNEAQ (reference sequence). The CDR3 sequence: CASSLGGQLNEKLFF. CDR3 nucleotide sequence: TGTGCCAGCAGCTTAGGGGGACAGCTAAATGAAAAACTGTTTTTT.

This clone has more than one count but fewer than ten. V gene TRBV6-6 combines with J gene TRBJ2-1, with 8 bases identical to TRBD2. The CDR3 extends over 12 amino acids. Germline trimming cut 2 bases from V and 15 bases from J; bases unmatched to any gene: 6. Looked up from germline, CDR1 is MNHNY and CDR2 is SVGAGI (reference sequence). The CDR3 loop reads CASSYPGTRPFF. CDR3 coding DNA: TGTGCCAGCAGTTACCCCGGGACTAGGCCGTTCTTC.

The chain links TRBV28 to TRBJ1-4; TRBD1 aligns across 7 bases. V lost 5 bases, J lost 4 bases, and 7 bases stayed unmatched. This CDR3 region has 15 residues. Per the germline V gene, CDR1 is MDHEN and CDR2 is SYDVKM. CDR3 sequence: CASSEQGRVNEKLFF. Written as DNA, the CDR3 is TGTGCCAGCAGTGAACAGGGGAGAGTTAATGAAAAACTGTTTTTT.

The chain employs TRBV4-1 and TRBJ2-1; D possibly corresponds to TRBD1 (5 bases). V was shortened by 0 bases and J by 5 bases, with 8 bases between the two germline ends. The germline CDR1 and CDR2 sequences are MGHRA and YSYEKL. CDR3 size: 14 residues. The CDR3 DNA is TGCGCCAGCAGCCAAGAGACAGCCAACAATGAGCAGTTCTTC. It encodes CASSQETANNEQFF.

The chain carries TRBV19 and TRBJ2-5; D is ambiguous. Germline CDR1 and CDR2: LNHDA and SQIVND (reference sequence). Deletions cut 8 bases from V and 5 bases from J, with 9 bases between. CDR3 length equals 11 residues. CDR3: CASSVAETQYF. The CDR3 nucleotides are TGTGCCAGTTCCGTCGCGGAGACCCAGTACTTC.

The rearrangement links TRBV27 to TRBJ2-3; weak D call: TRBD1 (6 bases). The CDR3 has 11 residues. V lost 8 bases to trimming and J lost 4 bases, with 7 bases between them. Germline lookup yields CDR1 MNHEY and CDR2 SMNVEV (reference sequence). CDR3 residues: CASGGADTQYF. CDR3 bases: TGTGCCAGCGGGGGCGCAGATACGCAGTATTTT.

The rearrangement links TRBV5-5 to TRBJ1-1; D is unresolved. The CDR3 has 14 residues. Between the trimmed V and J ends, which lost 2 bases and 1 base, there was a span of 9 bases. Germline-derived CDR1 and CDR2 are SGHKS and YYEKEE (reference sequence). CDR3 bases: TGTGCCAGCAGCTTTAAACCCGGGAACACTGAAGCTTTCTTT. This gives the protein CASSFKPGNTEAFF.

J is TRBJ2-1 and V is TRBV7-6, with 8 bases aligning to TRBD2. Trimming at V came to 5 bases and at J to 5 bases, leaving 11 bases not matched to a gene. The CDR3 contains 16 residues. Germline assignment: CDR1 SGHVS and CDR2 FNYEAQ. The CDR3 region is CASSLPGGRGDNEQFF. The CDR3 DNA follows: TGTGCCAGCAGCCTACCCGGTGGGCGGGGGGACAATGAGCAGTTCTTC.

This rearrangement joins TRBV7-8 to TRBJ2-1; 7 bases are shared with TRBD2. Germline V gives CDR1 SGHVS, CDR2 FQNEAQ. The CDR3 is made up of 12 amino acids. V gave up 5 bases and J gave up 9 bases; unmatched junction bases: 4. The CDR3 loop is CASSSAGVEQFF. The CDR3 DNA sequence: TGTGCCAGCAGCAGTGCGGGGGTTGAGCAGTTCTTC.

The DNA for the CDR3 is TGTGCCAGCAGGGCCTTGACAGGGGCTGATAATTCACCCCTCCACTTT. Encoded protein: CASRALTGADNSPLHF. The chain employs TRBV6-4 and TRBJ1-6; 8 nucleotides match TRBD1. The CDR3 totals 16 residues. V lost 6 bases to trimming and J lost 5 bases; unmatched junction nucleotides: 9. Germline V gene lookup returns CDR1 MRHNA and CDR2 SNTAGT.

The chain is built from TRBV7-9 and TRBJ1-5; possible D gene TRBD1, 6 bases. The CDR3 consists of 15 residues. The ends were cut back, 5 bases at V and 5 bases at J, with 16 bases in the middle. Germline V gene sequence: CDR1 SEHNR, CDR2 FQNEAQ (reference sequence). CDR3 nucleotides: TGTGCCAGCAGCCTCGGGACAATTGGAGATCAGCCCCAGCATTTT. Amino acids: CASSLGTIGDQPQHF.

This sequence joins TRBV30 and TRBJ1-1, with D hard to call. Germline V gene data show CDR1 as GTSNPN and CDR2 as SVGIG (reference sequence). The length of the CDR3 is 16 residues. V lost 0 bases, J lost 1 base, and 15 bases lay in between. The CDR3 here is CAWSVGQAAANTEAFF. CDR3 DNA sequence: TGTGCCTGGAGTGTAGGTCAGGCAGCCGCGAACACTGAAGCTTTCTTT.

This chain joins TRBV4-1 and TRBJ2-7; TRBD1 matches at 9 bases. The CDR3 runs 15 residues. Germline lookup yields CDR1 MGHRA and CDR2 YSYEKL. V lost 2 bases to trimming and J lost 3 bases; unmatched junction nucleotides: 5. The CDR3 loop reads CASSQTRDRDYEQYF. DNA of the CDR3: TGCGCCAGCAGCCAAACCCGGGACAGGGACTACGAGCAGTACTTC.

This clone was recorded once. V gene TRBV21-1 combines with J gene TRBJ1-2; the tabulated D call, TRBD1, remains unverified against the DNA. TRBV21-1 counts as a pseudogene. The CDR3 totals 13 residues. For the CDR3, the DNA is TGTGCCAGCACAGGACAGCCTAACTATGGCTACACCTTC. Amino acids: CASTGQPNYGYTF.

In regard to this clone: Within the sample, other DNA sequences also encode this same CDR3. The chain carries TRBV5-1 and TRBJ2-2; D unclear. V was pared by 4 bases and J by 2 bases, with 3 bases between. The CDR3 runs to 12 residues. The germline CDR1 and CDR2 sequences are SGHRS and YFSETQ. CDR3 coding DNA: TGCGCCAGCAGCCCAAACACCGGGGAGCTGTTTTTT. Amino acid sequence: CASSPNTGELFF.

The rearrangement uses TRBV5-1 and TRBJ2-5; the match to TRBD2 covers 11 bases. The CDR3 spans 16 residues. Germline lookup yields CDR1 SGHRS and CDR2 YFSETQ. V lost 1 base, J lost 5 bases, and 7 bases stayed unmatched. CDR3 DNA sequence: TGCGCCAGCAGCTTGCTAGCGGGAGGCCCTGGGGAGACCCAGTACTTC. This gives the protein CASSLLAGGPGETQYF.

The gene calls are TRBV7-2 and TRBJ1-3; TRBD1 aligns across 7 bases. V lost 1 base, J lost 2 bases, and 5 bases stayed unmatched. This CDR3 has 16 residues. The germline CDR1 and CDR2 sequences are SGHTA and FQGNSA. CDR3 nucleotide sequence: TGTGCCAGCAGCTTAGGTACAGGGGTGACTGGAAACACCATATATTTT. Translation gives CASSLGTGVTGNTIYF.

This chain uses TRBV5-1 with TRBJ1-4, with TRBD1 identical over 8 bases. The germline V gene encodes CDR1 SGHRS and CDR2 YFSETQ. The CDR3 has 15 residues. The trim removed 3 bases at V and 4 bases at J, leaving 5 bases unmatched. The CDR3: CASSWTTGVNEKLFF. CDR3 nucleotides: TGCGCCAGCAGCTGGACGACAGGGGTTAATGAAAAACTGTTTTTT.

The rearrangement uses TRBV7-2 and TRBJ1-6, with TRBD1 identical over 10 bases. V shed 2 bases and J 13 bases; nucleotides not matched to a gene: 11. There are 16 residues in the CDR3. Germline lookup yields CDR1 SGHTA and CDR2 FQGNSA. CDR3 in amino acids: CASSLYLPGQGHPLHF. Here the CDR3 DNA reads TGTGCCAGCAGCTTATATTTACCGGGACAGGGGCATCCCCTCCACTTT. The entire variable domain, with the rest obtained from reference TRBV7-2 and TRBJ1-6, is as follows: GAGVSQSPSNKVTEKGKDVELRCDPISGHTALYWYRQSLGQGLEFLIYFQGNSAPDKSGLPSDRFSAERTGGSVSTLTIQRTQQEDSAVYLCASSLYLPGQGHPLHFGNGTRLTVT.

This clone was seen only a few times. This chain links TRBV7-6 with TRBJ2-3; D is unclear. Deletions cut 5 bases from V and 0 bases from J, with 9 bases between. Germline V gene sequence: CDR1 SGHVS, CDR2 FNYEAQ. The CDR3 has 14 amino acids. CDR3 in amino acids: CASSPLYSTDTQYF. DNA for the CDR3: TGTGCCAGCAGCCCCTTGTATAGCACAGATACGCAGTATTTT. The entire variable domain, with the rest obtained from reference TRBV7-6 and TRBJ2-3, is as follows: GAGVSQSPRYKVTKRGQDVALRCDPISGHVSLYWYRQALGQGPEFLTYFNYEAQQDKSGLPNDRFSAERPEGSISTLTIQRTEQRDSAMYRCASSPLYSTDTQYFGPGTRLTVL.

The genes are TRBV6-1 and TRBJ1-5, with 7 bases that match TRBD1. The CDR3 is made up of 15 amino acids. V dropped 4 bases and J dropped 7; count of bases not matched to a gene: 10. Germline V gene lookup returns CDR1 MNHNS and CDR2 SASEGT. CDR3 DNA sequence: TGTGCCAGCAGTGGAGGAACAACAGGGGAACAGCCCCAGCATTTT. It yields the protein CASSGGTTGEQPQHF.

This clone was found a few times. The junction does not match germline at one end; this may be a read error. The V gene is TRBV7-7, the J gene TRBJ2-1; a possible D gene is TRBD1 (5 bases). The CDR3 has 13 amino acids. Per germline, CDR1 SSHAT and CDR2 FNYEAQ (reference sequence). CDR3 sequence (DNA): TGTGCTAGCAGCTCCGTCAGGGTTGGGGAGCAGTTCTTC. It translates to CASSSVRVGEQFF.

This chain links TRBV7-6 with TRBJ1-1, with unresolved D. Germline CDR1 SGHVS, CDR2 FNYEAQ. Trimming took 1 base from V and 0 from J, leaving 12 bases between them. This CDR3 comprises 16 residues. The CDR3 DNA is TGTGCCAGCAGCTTAGAAGCGTCCCCTCTGAACACTGAAGCTTTCTTT. This encodes CASSLEASPLNTEAFF. The full variable domain, with the rest looked up from reference TRBV7-6 and TRBJ1-1, is GAGVSQSPRYKVTKRGQDVALRCDPISGHVSLYWYRQALGQGPEFLTYFNYEAQQDKSGLPNDRFSAERPEGSISTLTIQRTEQRDSAMYRCASSLEASPLNTEAFFGQGTRLTVV.

The genes are TRBV6-6 and TRBJ1-4; 10 bases align to TRBD1. The V gene end was trimmed by 4 bases and the J gene end by 5 bases; junction bases not matched to a gene: 7. Germline CDR1 is MNHNY and CDR2 is SVGAGI (reference sequence). The CDR3 is 16 residues long. In DNA, the CDR3 is TGTGCCAGCAGTTTCCGGGACAGGGGACGAAATGAAAAACTGTTTTTT. Its translation: CASSFRDRGRNEKLFF.